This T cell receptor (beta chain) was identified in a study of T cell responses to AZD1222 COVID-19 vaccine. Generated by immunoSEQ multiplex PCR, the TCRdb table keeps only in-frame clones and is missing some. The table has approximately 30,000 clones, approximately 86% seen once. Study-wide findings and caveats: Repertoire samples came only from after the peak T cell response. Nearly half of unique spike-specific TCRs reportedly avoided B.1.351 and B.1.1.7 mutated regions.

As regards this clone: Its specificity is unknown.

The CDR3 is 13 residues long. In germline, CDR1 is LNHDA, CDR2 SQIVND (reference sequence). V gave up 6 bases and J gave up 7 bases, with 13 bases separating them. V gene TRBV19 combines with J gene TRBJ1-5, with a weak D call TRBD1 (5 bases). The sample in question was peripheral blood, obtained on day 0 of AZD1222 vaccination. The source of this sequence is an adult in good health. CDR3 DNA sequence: TGTGCCAGTAGCGCCGACCGGGGCCAGCCCCAGCATTTT. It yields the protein CASSADRGQPQHF.